This TCR beta chain was sequenced for a study of molecular identifiers for immune sequencing clone quantification. The wider study: The replicates split RNA from roughly 20,000 or 100,000 naive CD8 cells five ways and sequenced four.

With regard to this clonotype: Its antigen is unknown. A read error may explain this, as a much larger clone is one base away.

Broader study findings: Investigators reportedly could detect spiked Jurkat TCR RNA from one cell among approximately 970,000 naive cells. Shared barcodes on identical TCR molecules could underestimate the sizes of highly expanded clones.

Previously described methods and listed TCR primers were employed for the bulk TCR libraries. TCRdb independently ran MiXCR on the PCR reads; one entry per CDR3 protein. The table lists about 330,000 distinct CDR3 sequences, roughly 23% of them singletons, with about 0.71% in the top ten. The germline V gene encodes CDR1 SEHNR and CDR2 FQNEAQ (reference sequence). CDR3 length: 15 amino acids. Sequencing was performed on naive CD8+ T cells from blood, with Jurkat cell RNA spiked in. The sample's subset: FACS-sorted CD8+CD4-CCR7+CD45RA+ naive T cells. This chain uses TRBV7-9 with TRBJ2-3; D is unresolved. This sequence originates from a human donor in good health. Some libraries in this study had Jurkat cell RNA spiked in. The CDR3 nucleotides read TGTGCCTGCAGCTTCGGCGACACCTACACAGATACGCAGTATTTT. Protein product: CACSFGDTYTDTQYF.